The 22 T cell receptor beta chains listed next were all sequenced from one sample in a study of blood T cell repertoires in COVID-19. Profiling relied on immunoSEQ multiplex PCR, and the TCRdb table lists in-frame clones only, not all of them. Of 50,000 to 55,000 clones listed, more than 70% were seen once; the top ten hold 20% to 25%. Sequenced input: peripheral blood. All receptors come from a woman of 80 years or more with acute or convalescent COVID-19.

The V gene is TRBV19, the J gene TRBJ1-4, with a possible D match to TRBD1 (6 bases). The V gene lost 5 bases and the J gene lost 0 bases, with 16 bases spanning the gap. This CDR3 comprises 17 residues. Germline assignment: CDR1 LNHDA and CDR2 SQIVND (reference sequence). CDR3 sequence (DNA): TGTGCCAGTAGTGGACAGTTTCTTACCTCAACTAATGAAAAACTGTTTTTT. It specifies CASSGQFLTSTNEKLFF.

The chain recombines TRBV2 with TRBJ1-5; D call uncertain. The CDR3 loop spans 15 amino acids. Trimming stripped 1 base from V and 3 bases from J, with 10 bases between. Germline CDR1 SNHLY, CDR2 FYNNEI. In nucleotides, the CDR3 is TGTGCCAGCAGTGAAGGGGCGGGGTACAATCAGCCCCAGCATTTT. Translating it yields CASSEGAGYNQPQHF.

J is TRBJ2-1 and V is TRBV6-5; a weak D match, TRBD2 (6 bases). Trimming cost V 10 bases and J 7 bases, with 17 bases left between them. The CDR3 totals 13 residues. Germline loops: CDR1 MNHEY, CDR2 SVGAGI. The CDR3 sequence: CATQFGGGNEQFF. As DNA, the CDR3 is TGTGCCACGCAATTCGGGGGTGGGAATGAGCAGTTCTTC.

The CDR3 region has the DNA TGTGCCAGCAGTGAACTCTATAGCAATCAGCCCCAGCATTTT. Protein: CASSELYSNQPQHF. The chain employs TRBV6-1 and TRBJ1-5; D is undetermined. The V gene's germline CDR1 is MNHNS and CDR2 SASEGT. This CDR3 has 14 amino acids. The V end was cut by 2 bases, the J end by 0 bases, with 5 bases between.

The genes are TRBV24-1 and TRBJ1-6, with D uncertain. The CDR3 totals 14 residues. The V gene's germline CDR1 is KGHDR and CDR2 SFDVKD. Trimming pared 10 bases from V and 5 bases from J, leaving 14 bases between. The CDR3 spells CATTSFTDNSPLHF. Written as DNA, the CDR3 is TGTGCCACAACGAGTTTCACGGATAATTCACCCCTCCACTTT.

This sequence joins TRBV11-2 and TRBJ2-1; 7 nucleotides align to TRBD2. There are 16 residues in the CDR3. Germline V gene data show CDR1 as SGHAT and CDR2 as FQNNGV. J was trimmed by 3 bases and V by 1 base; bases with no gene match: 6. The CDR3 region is CASSLVSSGGYNEQFF. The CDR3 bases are TGTGCCAGCAGCTTAGTCTCTAGCGGAGGCTACAATGAGCAGTTCTTC.

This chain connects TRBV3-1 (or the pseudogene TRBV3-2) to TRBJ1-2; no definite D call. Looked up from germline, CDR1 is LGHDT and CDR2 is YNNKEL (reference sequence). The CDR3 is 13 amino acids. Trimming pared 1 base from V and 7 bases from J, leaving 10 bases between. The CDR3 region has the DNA TGTGCCAGCAGCCAAGTAACCGGCGGTGGCTACACCTTC. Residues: CASSQVTGGGYTF.

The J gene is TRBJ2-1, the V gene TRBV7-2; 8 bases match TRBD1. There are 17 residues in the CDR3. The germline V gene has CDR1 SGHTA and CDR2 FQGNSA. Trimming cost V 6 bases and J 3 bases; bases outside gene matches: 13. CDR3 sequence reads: CASRQKGQGHLYNEQFF. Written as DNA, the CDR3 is TGTGCCAGCAGGCAGAAAGGACAGGGTCATCTCTACAATGAGCAGTTCTTC. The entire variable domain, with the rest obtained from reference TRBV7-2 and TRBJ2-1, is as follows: GAGVSQSPSNKVTEKGKDVELRCDPISGHTALYWYRQSLGQGLEFLIYFQGNSAPDKSGLPSDRFSAERTGGSVSTLTIQRTQQEDSAVYLCASRQKGQGHLYNEQFFGPGTRLTVL.

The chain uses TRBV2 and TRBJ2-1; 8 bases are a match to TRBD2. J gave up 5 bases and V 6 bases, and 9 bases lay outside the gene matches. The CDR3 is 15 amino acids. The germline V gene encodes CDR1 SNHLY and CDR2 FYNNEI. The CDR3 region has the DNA TGTGCCAGCAGCCGGGTTGGCGGGAGGAACAATGAGCAGTTCTTC. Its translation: CASSRVGGRNNEQFF. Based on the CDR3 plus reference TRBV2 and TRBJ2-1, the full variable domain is EPEVTQTPSHQVTQMGQEVILRCVPISNHLYFYWYRQILGQKVEFLVSFYNNEISEKSEIFDDQFSVERPDGSNFTLKIRSTKLEDSAMYFCASSRVGGRNNEQFFGPGTRLTVL.

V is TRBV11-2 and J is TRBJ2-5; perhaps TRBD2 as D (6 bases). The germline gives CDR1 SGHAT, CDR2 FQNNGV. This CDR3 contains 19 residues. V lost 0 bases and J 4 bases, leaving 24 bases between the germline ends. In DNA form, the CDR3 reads TGTGCCAGCAGCTTAGATTTTGTTCTCGCGGAGGGTCTAACAGAGACCCAGTACTTC. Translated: CASSLDFVLAEGLTETQYF.

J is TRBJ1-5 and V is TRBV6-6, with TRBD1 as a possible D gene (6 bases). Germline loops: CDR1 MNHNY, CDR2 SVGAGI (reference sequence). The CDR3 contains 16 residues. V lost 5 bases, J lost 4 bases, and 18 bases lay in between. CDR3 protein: CASSRWDTRGNQPQHF. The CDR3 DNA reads TGTGCCAGCAGTCGATGGGACACTCGAGGGAATCAGCCCCAGCATTTT.

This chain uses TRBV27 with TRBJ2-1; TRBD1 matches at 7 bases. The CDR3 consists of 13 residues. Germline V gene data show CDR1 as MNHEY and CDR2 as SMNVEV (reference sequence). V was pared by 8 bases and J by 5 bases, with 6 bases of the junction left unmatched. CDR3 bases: TGTGCCAGCCGGGACAGAGGAAACAATGAGCAGTTCTTC. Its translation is CASRDRGNNEQFF.

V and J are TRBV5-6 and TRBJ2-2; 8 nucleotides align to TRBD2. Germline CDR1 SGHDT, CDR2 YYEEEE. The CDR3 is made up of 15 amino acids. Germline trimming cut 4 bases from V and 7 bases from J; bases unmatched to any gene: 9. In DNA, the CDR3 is TGTGCCAGCAGCCTGTGGGGACTAGGAGGCGGGGAGCTGTTTTTT. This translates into CASSLWGLGGGELFF.

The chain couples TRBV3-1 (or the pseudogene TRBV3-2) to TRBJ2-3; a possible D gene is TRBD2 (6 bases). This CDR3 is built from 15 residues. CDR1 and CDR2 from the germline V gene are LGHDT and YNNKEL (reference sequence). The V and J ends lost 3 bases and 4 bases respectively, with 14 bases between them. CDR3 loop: CASSQDYFSADTQYF. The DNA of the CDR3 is TGTGCCAGCAGCCAGGACTACTTTTCGGCAGATACGCAGTATTTT.

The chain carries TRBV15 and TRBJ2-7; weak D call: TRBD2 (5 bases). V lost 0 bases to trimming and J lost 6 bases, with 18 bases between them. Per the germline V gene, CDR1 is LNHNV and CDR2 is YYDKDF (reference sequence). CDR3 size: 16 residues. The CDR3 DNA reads TGTGCCACCAGCAGAGAAGCGGCCGCCGGTCTCGGCGAGCAGTACGTC. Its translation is CATSREAAAGLGEQYV.

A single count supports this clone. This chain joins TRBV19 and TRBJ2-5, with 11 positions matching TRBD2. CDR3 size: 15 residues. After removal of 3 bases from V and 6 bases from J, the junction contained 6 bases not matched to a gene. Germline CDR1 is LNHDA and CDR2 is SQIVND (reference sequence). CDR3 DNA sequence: TGTGCCAGTAGTATTGTAGCGGGGGGGCTGAAGACCCAGTACTTC. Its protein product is CASSIVAGGLKTQYF.

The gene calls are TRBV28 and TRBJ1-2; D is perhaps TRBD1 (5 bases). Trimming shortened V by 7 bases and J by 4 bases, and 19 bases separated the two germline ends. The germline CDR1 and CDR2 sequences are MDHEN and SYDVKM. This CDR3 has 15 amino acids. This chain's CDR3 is CASTPGPGNGYGYTF. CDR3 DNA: TGTGCCAGCACCCCGGGCCCAGGGAACGGCTATGGCTACACCTTC.

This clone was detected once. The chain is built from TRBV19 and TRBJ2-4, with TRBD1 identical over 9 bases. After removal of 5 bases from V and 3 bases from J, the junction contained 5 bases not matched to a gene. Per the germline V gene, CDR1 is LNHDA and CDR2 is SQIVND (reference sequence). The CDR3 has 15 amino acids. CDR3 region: CASSQQGADKNIQYF. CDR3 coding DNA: TGTGCCAGTAGTCAACAGGGGGCGGACAAAAACATTCAGTACTTC.

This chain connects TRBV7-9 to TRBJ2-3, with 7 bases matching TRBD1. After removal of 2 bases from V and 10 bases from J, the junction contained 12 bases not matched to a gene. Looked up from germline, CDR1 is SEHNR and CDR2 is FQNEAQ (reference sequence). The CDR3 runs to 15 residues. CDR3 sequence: CASSLTGQLPQAQYF. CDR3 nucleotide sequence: TGTGCCAGCAGCTTAACGGGACAGCTACCCCAGGCGCAGTATTTT.

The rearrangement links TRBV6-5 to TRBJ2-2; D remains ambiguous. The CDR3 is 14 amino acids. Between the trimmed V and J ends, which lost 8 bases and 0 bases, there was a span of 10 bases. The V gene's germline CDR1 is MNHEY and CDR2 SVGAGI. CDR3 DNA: TGTGCCAGCCGTCCAGGTTCGAACACCGGGGAGCTGTTTTTT. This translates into CASRPGSNTGELFF.

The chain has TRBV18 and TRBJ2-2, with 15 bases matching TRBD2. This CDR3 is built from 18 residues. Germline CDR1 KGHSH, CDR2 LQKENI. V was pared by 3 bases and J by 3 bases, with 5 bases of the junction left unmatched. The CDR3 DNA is TGTGCCAGCTCACCCACCGGACTAGCGGGAGGGGACACCGGGGAGCTGTTTTTT. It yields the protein CASSPTGLAGGDTGELFF.

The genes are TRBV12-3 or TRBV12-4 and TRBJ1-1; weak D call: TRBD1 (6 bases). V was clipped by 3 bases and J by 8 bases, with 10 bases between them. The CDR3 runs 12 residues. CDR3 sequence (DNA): TGTGCCAGCAGTTTCCCGACAGGAGAAGCTTTCTTT. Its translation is CASSFPTGEAFF.